The 9 T cell receptor beta chains listed next were all sequenced from one sample in a study of glioma-infiltrating T cells after dendritic cell vaccination. TCRdb keeps only in-frame clones here, not all; method: immunoSEQ multiplex PCR. The profile shows about 65,000 clones, approximately 86% of them singletons. Time point specified: after dendritic cell vaccination, including at tumor progression/relapse. Source: blood, taken after dendritic cell vaccination. These receptors originate from a human donor with glioblastoma.

The chain couples TRBV5-6 to TRBJ2-5; 11 bases match TRBD2. From germline, CDR1 is SGHDT and CDR2 YYEEEE. The CDR3 length is 17 residues. Losses at the gene ends were 4 bases for V and 1 base for J; bases not matched to a gene: 9. The CDR3 nucleotides are TGTGCCAGCAGCCCATTAAGACTAGCGGGGAGCCAAGAGACCCAGTACTTC. Translating gives CASSPLRLAGSQETQYF.

The chain is built from TRBV5-4 and TRBJ2-2; D is ambiguous. The length of the CDR3 is 14 residues. Germline CDR1 is SGHNT and CDR2 is YYREEE (reference sequence). Trimming stripped 0 bases from V and 7 bases from J, with 10 bases between. The CDR3 DNA follows: TGTGCCAGCAGCTTGGCAAGCCCTGGCGGGGAGCTGTTTTTT. Translation gives CASSLASPGGELFF. The whole variable domain, filled in from reference TRBV5-4 and TRBJ2-2, reads ETGVTQSPTHLIKTRGQQVTLRCSSQSGHNTVSWYQQALGQGPQFIFQYYREEENGRGNFPPRFSGLQFPNYSSELNVNALELDDSALYLCASSLASPGGELFFGEGSRLTVL.

This clone was observed a single time. CDR3 sequence reads: CASSQDIGQGRGKLFF. The CDR3 nucleotides read TGCGCCAGCAGCCAAGATATAGGGCAGGGTCGAGGAAAACTGTTTTTT. J is TRBJ1-4 and V is TRBV4-3; D might be TRBD1 (5 bases). This CDR3 is built from 16 residues. Trimming left V 0 bases short and J 10 bases short, with 18 bases between. The germline gives CDR1 LGHNA, CDR2 YSLEER.

The V call is TRBV7-2, the J call TRBJ2-2; D is possibly TRBD2 (5 bases). CDR1 is SGHTA, CDR2 FQGNSA, per germline. V lost 0 bases and J 5 bases, leaving 13 bases between the germline ends. The CDR3 runs 16 residues. The CDR3 coding sequence is TGTGCCAGCAGCTTAGCGCAACCCACGGGAACCGGGGAGCTGTTTTTT. This codes for CASSLAQPTGTGELFF.

V is TRBV6-4 and J is TRBJ2-1, with 12 bases aligning to TRBD2. This CDR3 contains 15 residues. CDR1 MRHNA and CDR2 SNTAGT come from the germline V gene. With 0 bases clipped from V and 9 bases from J, the junction kept 3 bases outside the gene matches. DNA of the CDR3: TGTGCCAGCAGTGACTCAGGACTAGCGGGAAGTGAGCAGTTCTTC. It yields the protein CASSDSGLAGSEQFF.

The J gene is TRBJ1-5, the V gene TRBV2; 12 bases fit TRBD1. The CDR3 runs to 15 residues. The trim removed 6 bases at V and 7 bases at J, leaving 7 bases unmatched. CDR1 is SNHLY, CDR2 FYNNEI, per germline. This CDR3 reads CASRDGTGGTQPQHF. The CDR3 DNA follows: TGTGCCAGCAGAGATGGGACAGGGGGCACCCAGCCCCAGCATTTT.

In this sample, this clone turned up once. This chain joins TRBV2 and TRBJ2-7; TRBD1 matches 7 bases. The V segment lost 4 bases and the J segment 7 bases; nucleotides outside the gene matches: 10. Germline CDR1 reads SNHLY; CDR2 reads FYNNEI. The CDR3 is 14 residues long. The CDR3 reads CASSATGTSLEQYF. DNA for the CDR3: TGTGCCAGCAGTGCGACAGGGACGTCTTTGGAGCAGTACTTC.

The CDR3 bases are TGTGCCAGCAGCTCTGGGACTAGCGGGGGCCCCCAGTACTTC. Residues: CASSSGTSGGPQYF. The rearrangement uses TRBV7-7 and TRBJ2-5, with TRBD2 matching 14 bases. Germline V lookup: CDR1 SSHAT, CDR2 FNYEAQ (reference sequence). The J segment lost 9 bases and the V segment lost 4 bases, leaving 4 bases of the junction unmatched. This CDR3 comprises 14 residues.

The V call is TRBV30, the J call TRBJ2-2, with 10 bases lining up with TRBD1. J was trimmed by 3 bases and V by 2 bases; bases with no gene match: 6. This CDR3 is built from 16 residues. From germline, CDR1 is GTSNPN and CDR2 SVGIG (reference sequence). The CDR3 protein is CAWSSRDRGYTGELFF. The CDR3 DNA is TGTGCCTGGAGTTCCCGGGACAGGGGTTACACCGGGGAGCTGTTTTTT.